A single sample gave rise to the 3 T cell receptor beta chains below, sequenced in a study of T cell responses to AZD1222 COVID-19 vaccine. Assay used: immunoSEQ multiplex PCR; TCRdb lists only in-frame clones, some missing. Of around 86,000 clones in the sample, 85% to 90% are singletons; the top ten hold 8% to 9.5%. This sample comprised peripheral blood, obtained on day 0 of AZD1222 vaccination. The source of these receptors is an adult in good health.

The chain uses TRBV2 and TRBJ2-2; D may be TRBD2 (5 bases). V was shortened by 4 bases and J by 1 base, with 10 bases between the two germline ends. CDR1 SNHLY and CDR2 FYNNEI come from the germline V gene. The CDR3 length is 15 residues. CDR3 nucleotides: TGTGCCAGCAGTGGGCGGGCGGGGAACACCGGGGAGCTGTTTTTT. It codes for CASSGRAGNTGELFF.

This chain uses TRBV7-9 with TRBJ1-2; the match to TRBD1 covers 7 bases. The germline V gene has CDR1 SEHNR and CDR2 FQNEAQ (reference sequence). V dropped 4 bases and J dropped 7; count of bases not matched to a gene: 12. This CDR3 spans 15 amino acids. In DNA form, the CDR3 reads TGTGCCAGCAGCTACCCTGACAGGGAGATGACTGGCTACACCTTC. As protein: CASSYPDREMTGYTF.

This clone occurred once. This chain joins TRBV24-1 and TRBJ2-5, with TRBD2 matching 12 bases. CDR1 KGHDR and CDR2 SFDVKD come from the germline V gene. The CDR3 loop spans 17 amino acids. The trim removed 4 bases at V and 0 bases at J, leaving 5 bases unmatched. The CDR3 sequence: CATSDPGLAGYQETQYF. The DNA of the CDR3 is TGTGCCACCAGTGACCCTGGACTAGCGGGGTACCAAGAGACCCAGTACTTC.